These 12 T cell receptor beta chains came from one sample sequenced in a study of T cells in Graves' hyperthyroidism and ophthalmopathy. Regions amplified from RNA transcripts were the TCR beta CDR3 regions. The HTBI primer set drove a first-round RT-PCR of the TCR CDR3. One entry per CDR3 protein results from TCRdb running MiXCR on the multiplex PCR reads. Of approximately 640,000 distinct CDR3 sequences in the sample, around 15% were seen once. The sample taken for sequencing was blood. Receptors were obtained from a woman between 25 and 40 years old with Graves' hyperthyroidism.

This clonotype was found many times. This chain uses TRBV10-3 with TRBJ2-7; TRBD1 might be the D (5 bases). V was trimmed by 2 bases and J by 4 bases, leaving 9 bases between them. Per the germline V gene, CDR1 is ENHRY and CDR2 is SYGVKD. This CDR3 region has 13 residues. CDR3 nucleotides: TGTGCCATCAGTGAGGACAGAGGTTACGAGCAGTACTTC. It codes for CAISEDRGYEQYF.

This clonotype was detected many times. The junction does not match germline at one end; this may be a read error. The V gene is TRBV28, the J gene TRBJ2-5; 7 bases fit TRBD1. This CDR3 is 13 amino acids long. Germline V gene data show CDR1 as MDHEN and CDR2 as SYDVKM. The CDR3 loop reads CASSLNQGQTKYF. The CDR3 DNA reads TGTGCCAGCAGTTTAAATCAGGGACAGACCAAGTACTTC.

The V and J genes are TRBV20-1 and TRBJ1-4, with no clear D. V lost 3 bases and J 1 base, leaving 6 bases between the germline ends. There are 13 residues in the CDR3. Germline CDR1 DFQATT, CDR2 SNEGSKA (reference sequence). The DNA of the CDR3 is TGCAGTGCTAGTGCGGGAACTAATGAAAAACTGTTTTTT. Its translation is CSASAGTNEKLFF.

This chain uses TRBV20-1 with TRBJ1-5; D is unresolved. Germline CDR1 is DFQATT and CDR2 is SNEGSKA (reference sequence). V was trimmed by 7 bases and J by 0 bases, leaving 13 bases between them. The CDR3 consists of 14 residues. The CDR3 spells CSVRLTYSNQPQHF. The CDR3 DNA sequence: TGCAGTGTAAGACTGACATATAGCAATCAGCCCCAGCATTTT.

This clonotype was found many times. V and J are TRBV29-1 and TRBJ2-1; no firm D call. Germline V gives CDR1 SQVTM, CDR2 ANQGSEA. The V and J ends lost 3 bases and 5 bases respectively, with 14 bases between them. The CDR3 spans 14 residues. The CDR3 coding sequence is TGCAGCGTTGACAGGAATGGGGTCCACAATGAGCAGTTCTTC. Its protein product is CSVDRNGVHNEQFF.

Note on this clonotype: A single base separates this from a much larger clone, so it may be a read error. The conserved phenylalanine or tryptophan normally closing the CDR3 is absent here, so this likely arose from a read error. V is TRBV12-3 or TRBV12-4 and J is TRBJ2-2; perhaps TRBD1 as D (6 bases). V was pared by 4 bases and J by 5 bases, with 14 bases between. This CDR3 contains 15 residues. This CDR3 is CASSYTGFRTGELFL. In nucleotides, the CDR3 is TGTGCCAGCAGTTATACAGGGTTTAGAACCGGGGAGCTGTTTCTT.

In its sample, this clonotype was seen many times. The chain is built from TRBV18 and TRBJ2-5; D is unclear. Trimming pared 2 bases from V and 5 bases from J, leaving 18 bases between. The V gene's germline CDR1 is KGHSH and CDR2 LQKENI. This CDR3 has 16 amino acids. CDR3: CASSPSVSARGETQYF. The CDR3 DNA follows: TGTGCCAGCTCACCATCCGTATCGGCTCGTGGGGAGACCCAGTACTTC. The variable domain in full, completed from reference TRBV18 and TRBJ2-5, reads NAGVMQNPRHLVRRRGQEARLRCSPMKGHSHVYWYRQLPEEGLKFMVYLQKENIIDESGMPKERFSAEFPKEGPSILRIQQVVRGDSAAYFCASSPSVSARGETQYFGPGTRLLVL.

This clonotype appeared many times. The rearrangement uses TRBV20-1 and TRBJ2-1; 8 positions agree with TRBD1. The CDR3 spans 15 residues. CDR1 and CDR2 from the germline V gene are DFQATT and SNEGSKA (reference sequence). Trimming cost V 5 bases and J 8 bases; bases outside gene matches: 14. CDR3 sequence: CSAFSGQGRRDEQFF. CDR3 bases: TGCAGTGCTTTCTCTGGACAGGGAAGGAGGGATGAGCAGTTCTTC.

This clonotype was seen ten or more times. The J gene is TRBJ1-1, the V gene TRBV6-2 or TRBV6-3; D unresolved. The CDR3 extends over 15 amino acids. The V and J ends lost 0 bases and 2 bases respectively, with 10 bases between them. From germline, CDR1 is MNHEY and CDR2 SVGEGT. CDR3 nucleotides: TGTGCCAGCAGTTACTCCCCCGCCAGCAACACTGAAGCTTTCTTT. Its protein is CASSYSPASNTEAFF.

The chain is built from TRBV30 and TRBJ2-7, with TRBD1 matching 10 bases. With V trimmed by 5 bases and J by 3 bases, 7 bases remained unmatched. CDR3 length: 14 amino acids. Germline lookup yields CDR1 GTSNPN and CDR2 SVGIG (reference sequence). Here the CDR3 reads CAWQGRDRGYEQYF. The CDR3, as DNA: TGTGCCTGGCAGGGCCGGGACAGGGGCTACGAGCAGTACTTC.

This clonotype has ten or more counts. The rearrangement uses TRBV6-6 and TRBJ2-7; 9 positions match TRBD1. The CDR3 totals 15 residues. J gave up 3 bases and V 2 bases, and 5 bases lay outside the gene matches. The germline CDR1 and CDR2 sequences are MNHNY and SVGAGI (reference sequence). The CDR3: CASSYPGQGLYEQYF. The CDR3 region has the DNA TGTGCCAGCAGTTACCCGGGACAGGGTCTCTACGAGCAGTACTTC.

This sequence joins TRBV24-1 and TRBJ2-7; D call uncertain. CDR1 and CDR2 (germline): KGHDR, SFDVKD. The V and J ends lost 5 bases and 0 bases respectively, with 7 bases between them. The CDR3 totals 13 residues. Here the CDR3 reads CATSGYSSYEQYF. The CDR3, as DNA: TGTGCCACCAGTGGATACAGCTCCTACGAGCAGTACTTC.